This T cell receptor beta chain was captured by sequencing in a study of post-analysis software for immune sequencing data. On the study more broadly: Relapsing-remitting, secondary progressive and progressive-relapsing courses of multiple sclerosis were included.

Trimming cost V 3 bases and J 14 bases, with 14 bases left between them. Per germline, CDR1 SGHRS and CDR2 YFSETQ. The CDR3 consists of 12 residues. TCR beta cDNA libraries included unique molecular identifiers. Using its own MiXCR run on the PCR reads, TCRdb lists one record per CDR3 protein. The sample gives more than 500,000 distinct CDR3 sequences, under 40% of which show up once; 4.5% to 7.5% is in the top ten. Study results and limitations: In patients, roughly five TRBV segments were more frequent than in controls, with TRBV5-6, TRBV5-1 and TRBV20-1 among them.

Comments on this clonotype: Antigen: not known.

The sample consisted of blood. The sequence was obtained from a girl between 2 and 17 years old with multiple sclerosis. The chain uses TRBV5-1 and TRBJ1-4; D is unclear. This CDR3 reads CASSSDWERLFF. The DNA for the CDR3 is TGCGCCAGCAGCTCCGACTGGGAGCGGCTGTTTTTT.